These 27 T cell receptor beta chains came from one sample sequenced in a study of response to subunit inactivated influenza vaccine. Using its own MiXCR run on the RT-PCR reads, TCRdb lists one record per CDR3 protein. Counted here are 650,000 to 800,000 distinct CDR3 sequences, approximately 14% occurring once; the ten biggest clones make up around 6.5%. Sample: PBMCs from blood, taken less than 15 days before vaccination. The receptors come from a man aged 45-65 years who received an inactivated influenza vaccine.

This clonotype was detected ten times or more. CDR3 sequence reads: CAWSLSEADTQYF. CDR3 DNA sequence: TGTGCCTGGTCCCTATCAGAGGCAGATACGCAGTATTTT. V and J are TRBV2 and TRBJ2-3; unclear D gene. The length of the CDR3 is 13 residues. CDR1 and CDR2 from the germline V gene are SNHLY and FYNNEI. Trimming took off 11 bases at V and 4 bases at J, with 16 bases between the two ends.

This clonotype appeared a few times. J is TRBJ2-7 and V is TRBV19; TRBD1 aligns across 7 bases. CDR1 is LNHDA, CDR2 SQIVND, per germline (reference sequence). V was pared by 4 bases and J by 4 bases, with 7 bases of the junction left unmatched. The CDR3 extends over 14 amino acids. The DNA of the CDR3 is TGTGCCAGTAGTAGCTCTGTGACAGGGTACGAGCAGTACTTC. Translated: CASSSSVTGYEQYF.

This clonotype was observed a few times. The chain has TRBV9 and TRBJ2-2; 7 bases line up with TRBD2. V lost 1 base and J lost 10; bases outside the gene matches: 4. In germline, CDR1 is SGDLS, CDR2 YYNGEE. The CDR3 contains 13 residues. CDR3 DNA: TGTGCCAGCAGCGTATGGGGGAGGGAGGAGCTGTTTTTT. It encodes CASSVWGREELFF.

This rearrangement joins TRBV6-5 to TRBJ2-2; 12 nucleotides align to TRBD2. CDR3 size: 19 residues. The V segment lost 2 bases and the J segment 6 bases; nucleotides outside the gene matches: 13. CDR1 is MNHEY and CDR2 is SVGAGI in the germline V gene. The DNA of the CDR3 is TGTGCCAGCAGTTACCCCACCTACGGACTAGCGGGGACCGCCGGGGAGCTGTTTTTT. Its protein is CASSYPTYGLAGTAGELFF.

This clonotype was counted a few times. The chain links TRBV9 to TRBJ1-1; D unresolved. V was clipped by 0 bases and J by 0 bases, with 15 bases between them. Germline CDR1 and CDR2: SGDLS and YYNGEE. The CDR3 consists of 17 residues. CDR3 coding DNA: TGTGCCAGCAGCGTAGCGGATAGACCCAGGATGAACACTGAAGCTTTCTTT. This translates into CASSVADRPRMNTEAFF.

The sample holds a few counts of this clonotype. The rearrangement uses TRBV2 and TRBJ2-7; a possible D gene is TRBD2 (6 bases). The V end lost 2 bases, the J end lost 5 bases, and 10 bases lay between the germline ends. The CDR3 is 13 residues long. The germline gives CDR1 SNHLY, CDR2 FYNNEI. The CDR3 loop reads CASSEFRGNEQYF. The CDR3 DNA is TGTGCCAGCAGTGAATTTCGGGGGAACGAGCAGTACTTC.

This clonotype was seen repeatedly, ten times or more. The rearrangement joins TRBV29-1 to TRBJ2-2; the match to TRBD1 covers 10 bases. CDR3 length: 16 amino acids. The V gene end was trimmed by 2 bases and the J gene end by 1 base; junction bases not matched to a gene: 4. The germline CDR1 and CDR2 sequences are SQVTM and ANQGSEA. The CDR3 DNA reads as TGCAGCGTTGAAAACAGGGACAGGGGGAACACCGGGGAGCTGTTTTTT. Translation: CSVENRDRGNTGELFF.

As concerns this clonotype: One end of the junction fails to match germline, which may point to a read error. V is TRBV3-1 and J is TRBJ2-2; possibly TRBD1 or TRBD2 for D (5 bases each). The CDR3 has 13 amino acids. The germline gives CDR1 LGHDT, CDR2 YNNKEL (reference sequence). The DNA for the CDR3 is TGTGCCAGCAGCCCGTCCGGGACCGGGGATCTGTTTTTT. Its translation: CASSPSGTGDLFF.

The chain recombines TRBV28 with TRBJ2-3; 13 bases fit TRBD2. Losses at the gene ends were 5 bases for V and 2 bases for J; bases not matched to a gene: 4. This CDR3 contains 16 residues. Germline V gives CDR1 MDHEN, CDR2 SYDVKM. This CDR3 reads CASSPTSGRDTDTQYF. In DNA, the CDR3 is TGTGCCAGCAGTCCCACTAGCGGGAGGGACACAGATACGCAGTATTTT.

This sequence joins TRBV15 and TRBJ2-1; a weak D match, TRBD2 (6 bases). The CDR3 covers 13 residues. From germline, CDR1 is LNHNV and CDR2 YYDKDF (reference sequence). Trimming pared 9 bases from V and 5 bases from J, leaving 14 bases between. CDR3 bases: TGTGCCACTGACCCCGGGACTGACAATGAGCAGTTCTTC. Translation gives CATDPGTDNEQFF.

The V gene is TRBV6-5, the J gene TRBJ1-2, with unresolved D. There are 14 residues in the CDR3. V gave up 0 bases and J gave up 2 bases, with 7 bases separating them. Germline values: CDR1 MNHEY, CDR2 SVGAGI. The CDR3 sequence is CASSYSLQNYGYTF. Here the CDR3 DNA reads TGTGCCAGCAGTTACTCGCTCCAGAACTATGGCTACACCTTC.

The table lists this clonotype with a few counts. The chain couples TRBV9 to TRBJ1-4; D unresolved. The germline CDR1 and CDR2 sequences are SGDLS and YYNGEE. This CDR3 has 14 amino acids. Trimming took off 4 bases at V and 4 bases at J, with 11 bases between the two ends. CDR3: CASSIDGSNEKLFF. In nucleotides, the CDR3 is TGTGCCAGCAGCATCGACGGTAGTAATGAAAAACTGTTTTTT.

The gene calls are TRBV30 and TRBJ2-1; TRBD2 matches at 8 bases. CDR1 is GTSNPN, CDR2 SVGIG, per germline (reference sequence). The CDR3 is 15 residues long. V was clipped by 2 bases and J by 7 bases; unmatched bases: 10. CDR3 protein: CAWSSGLAQGNEQFF. In DNA form, the CDR3 reads TGTGCCTGGAGTTCCGGACTAGCTCAGGGAAATGAGCAGTTCTTC.

Only a few counts were recorded for this clonotype. V and J are TRBV12-3 or TRBV12-4 and TRBJ1-1; D perhaps matches TRBD1 (6 bases). V was shortened by 1 base and J by 10 bases, with 16 bases between the two germline ends. This CDR3 is built from 14 residues. Here the CDR3 reads CASSLVGGKGGAFF. In DNA form, the CDR3 reads TGTGCCAGCAGTTTAGTTGGGGGCAAAGGAGGAGCTTTCTTT.

This clonotype was found a few times. The V and J genes are TRBV20-1 and TRBJ2-4, with 7 bases lining up with TRBD2. Losses at the gene ends were 3 bases for V and 5 bases for J; bases not matched to a gene: 13. Germline CDR1 and CDR2: DFQATT and SNEGSKA (reference sequence). The CDR3 consists of 16 residues. The DNA for the CDR3 is TGCAGTGCTAGCTTCGTGGCTAGCGGAACTCAAAACATTCAGTACTTC. It encodes CSASFVASGTQNIQYF.

This clonotype was observed a handful of times. For the CDR3, the DNA is TGTGCCAGCAGCCTCGAGGGAGCCAACACCCAGCAGTACTTC. Its protein is CASSLEGANTQQYF. The rearrangement joins TRBV7-2 to TRBJ2-7, with D perhaps matching TRBD2 (5 bases). Germline loops: CDR1 SGHTA, CDR2 FQGNSA. CDR3 length: 14 residues. Between the trimmed V and J ends, which lost 5 bases and 8 bases, there was a span of 19 bases.

The CDR3 DNA follows: TGTGCCAGCAGCCCCGGGACCCATGAGCAGTTCTTC. Protein: CASSPGTHEQFF. V gene TRBV7-9 combines with J gene TRBJ2-1, with D perhaps being TRBD1 or TRBD2 (5 bases each). The CDR3 runs to 12 residues. V was clipped by 5 bases and J by 8 bases, with 10 bases between them. The germline gives CDR1 SEHNR, CDR2 FQNEAQ (reference sequence).

This clonotype was counted between two and nine times. The gene calls are TRBV12-3 or TRBV12-4 and TRBJ2-1; no firm D call. V lost 2 bases to trimming and J lost 2 bases, with 10 bases between them. The CDR3 runs 15 residues. The CDR3 DNA reads TGTGCCAGCAGTTTATCGACTGGGGCCTACAATGAGCAGTTCTTC. Translation: CASSLSTGAYNEQFF.

This CDR3 reads CASSQEGVGQGVRNEQFF. In nucleotides, the CDR3 is TGCGCCAGCAGCCAAGAGGGGGTAGGGCAGGGGGTCAGGAACGAGCAGTTCTTC. The chain employs TRBV4-3 and TRBJ2-1; 7 bases align to TRBD1. J gave up 10 bases and V 0 bases, and 18 bases lay outside the gene matches. Germline V gene sequence: CDR1 LGHNA, CDR2 YSLEER. The CDR3 extends over 18 amino acids.

The chain uses TRBV6-1 and TRBJ1-1; D gene unclear. CDR1 is MNHNS and CDR2 is SASEGT in the germline V gene. V was clipped by 6 bases and J by 1 base, with 9 bases between them. This CDR3 spans 13 amino acids. CDR3: CASSAGPNTEAFF. DNA of the CDR3: TGTGCCAGCAGCGCCGGACCGAACACTGAAGCTTTCTTT.

The chain is built from TRBV20-1 and TRBJ2-7; 10 positions agree with TRBD2. Unmatched junction bases numbered 7, after V lost 2 bases and J lost 0 bases. The CDR3 runs 16 residues. Germline V gene lookup returns CDR1 DFQATT and CDR2 SNEGSKA (reference sequence). The CDR3: CSARSIASGGSYEQYF. In DNA form, the CDR3 reads TGCAGTGCTAGATCCATAGCTAGCGGGGGCTCCTACGAGCAGTACTTC.

This clonotype was seen only a few times. The chain joins TRBV5-5 to TRBJ2-7, with D possibly being TRBD1 (6 bases). This CDR3 region has 14 residues. The V gene's germline CDR1 is SGHKS and CDR2 YYEKEE (reference sequence). The germline V and J ends were trimmed by 1 base and 5 bases, with 13 bases remaining between them. CDR3: CASSLPTQGNEQYF. The DNA of the CDR3 is TGTGCCAGCAGCTTGCCGACACAGGGTAACGAGCAGTACTTC.

This clonotype has a handful of counts. This chain connects TRBV20-1 to TRBJ2-1, with 8 bases identical to TRBD1. The CDR3 contains 16 residues. Germline assignment: CDR1 DFQATT and CDR2 SNEGSKA (reference sequence). The V segment lost 0 bases and the J segment 3 bases; nucleotides outside the gene matches: 7. For the CDR3, the DNA is TGCAGTGCTAGAGACAAGGACAGGGTAAACTACAATGAGCAGTTCTTC. The encoded protein is CSARDKDRVNYNEQFF.

The chain has TRBV11-2 and TRBJ2-1; D gene ambiguous. The CDR3 is 14 amino acids. The germline V gene has CDR1 SGHAT and CDR2 FQNNGV. Trimming shortened V by 0 bases and J by 7 bases, and 10 bases separated the two germline ends. CDR3 sequence (DNA): TGTGCCAGCAGCTTAGATATGATCAGGAATGAGCAGTTCTTC. This sequence encodes CASSLDMIRNEQFF.

This clonotype was detected many times. The chain couples TRBV5-1 to TRBJ2-3; unclear D gene. CDR1 is SGHRS and CDR2 is YFSETQ in the germline V gene. Trimming took 0 bases from V and 3 from J, leaving 11 bases between them. This CDR3 contains 15 residues. The CDR3 coding sequence is TGCGCCAGCAGCTTGGACCACCCTAAGACAGATACGCAGTATTTT. The encoded protein is CASSLDHPKTDTQYF.

The chain links TRBV5-1 to TRBJ1-1; perhaps TRBD1 as D (5 bases). V was cut by 4 bases and J by 5 bases, with 15 bases left in between. The CDR3 totals 14 residues. Germline assignment: CDR1 SGHRS and CDR2 YFSETQ. This CDR3 reads CASSLGTVGTEAFF. The CDR3 bases are TGCGCCAGCAGCCTCGGGACGGTGGGAACTGAAGCTTTCTTT.

This clonotype showed up just a few times. The chain couples TRBV6-6 to TRBJ1-5; no clear D gene. V was trimmed by 1 base and J by 7 bases, leaving 5 bases between them. CDR3 length: 12 residues. Germline-derived CDR1 and CDR2 are MNHNY and SVGAGI (reference sequence). CDR3 region: CASSYLEQPQHF. DNA of the CDR3: TGTGCCAGCAGTTACTTGGAGCAGCCCCAGCATTTT.